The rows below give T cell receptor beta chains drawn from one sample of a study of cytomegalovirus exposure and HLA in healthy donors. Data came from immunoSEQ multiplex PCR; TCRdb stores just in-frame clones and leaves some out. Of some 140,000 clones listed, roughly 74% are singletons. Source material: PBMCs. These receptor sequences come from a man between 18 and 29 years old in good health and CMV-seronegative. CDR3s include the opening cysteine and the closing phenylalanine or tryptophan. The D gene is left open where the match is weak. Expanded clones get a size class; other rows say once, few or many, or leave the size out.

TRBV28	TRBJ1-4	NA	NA	TGTGCCAGCAGTTCGCTCGGGTCTACTAATGAAAAACTGTTTTTT	CASSSLGSTNEKLFF
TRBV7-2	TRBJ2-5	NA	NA	TGTGCCAGCAGCTCACCTAGGGGTCGGTTAGGGACCCAGTACTTC	CASSSPRGRLGTQYF
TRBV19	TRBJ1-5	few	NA	TGTGCCACTCACAATCTAGAAAGCAATCAGCCCCAGCATTTT	CATHNLESNQPQHF
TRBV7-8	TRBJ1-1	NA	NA	TGTGCCAGCAGCTTGGTACCGGGTTTAACTGAAGCTTTCTTT	CASSLVPGLTEAFF
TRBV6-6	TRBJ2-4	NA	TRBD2	TGTGCCAGCAGTTACTCGGGGGGGGGATGGGACATTCAGTACTTC	CASSYSGGGWDIQYF
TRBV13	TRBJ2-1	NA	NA	TGTGCCAGCAGTCTAGGATGGGGGGCCTACAATGAGCAGTTCTTC	CASSLGWGAYNEQFF
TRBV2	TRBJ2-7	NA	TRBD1	TGTGCCAGCAGTGTGGACAGGGGCTATCACTTTGGAGCCGAGCAGTACTTC	CASSVDRGYHFGAEQYF
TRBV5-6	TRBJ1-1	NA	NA	TGTGCCAGCGGAGGATTGGGCACTGAAGCTTTCTTT	CASGGLGTEAFF
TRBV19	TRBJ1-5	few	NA	TGTGCCAGTAGTGATACAGGGAGTAGCAATCAGCCCCAGCATTTT	CASSDTGSSNQPQHF
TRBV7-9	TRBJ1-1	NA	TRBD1	TGTGCCAGCAGCCCCTCAACAGGGGAGAACACTGAAGCTTTCTTT	CASSPSTGENTEAFF
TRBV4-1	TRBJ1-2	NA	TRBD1	TGCGCCAGCAGCCAGCCGGGACAGGGGGTTGGCTACACCTTC	CASSQPGQGVGYTF
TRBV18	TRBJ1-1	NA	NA	TGTGCCAGCTCACCCGGGTTGAACACTGAAGCTTTCTTT	CASSPGLNTEAFF
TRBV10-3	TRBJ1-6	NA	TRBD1	TGTGCCATCAGTCTACAGGGGGCGGGTTCACCCCTCCACTTT	CAISLQGAGSPLHF
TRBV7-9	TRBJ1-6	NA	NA	TGTGCCAGCAGCTTAGTCGCGAGGAATTCACCCCTCCACTTT	CASSLVARNSPLHF
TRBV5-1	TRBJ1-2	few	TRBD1	TGCGCCAGCAGCTTAGGACAGGGGGCCGGCTACACCTTC	CASSLGQGAGYTF
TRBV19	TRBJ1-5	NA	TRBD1	TGTGCCAGTACCGACAGGGCTAGCAATCAGCCCCAGCATTTT	CASTDRASNQPQHF
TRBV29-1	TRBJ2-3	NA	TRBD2	TGCAGCGTTGAAAGGACTAGGGACACAGATACGCAGTATTTT	CSVERTRDTDTQYF
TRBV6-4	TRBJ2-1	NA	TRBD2	TGTGCCAGCAGTGAACTAGCGTACAATGAGCAGTTCTTC	CASSELAYNEQFF
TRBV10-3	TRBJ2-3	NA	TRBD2	TGTGCCATCAGTGAGGAAGCGGGGGGGCGCACCGGCACAGATACGCAGTATTTT	CAISEEAGGRTGTDTQYF
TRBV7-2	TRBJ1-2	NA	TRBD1	TGTGCCAGCAGCCCGGGACAGGGGGCGCCCAGTGGCTACACCTTC	CASSPGQGAPSGYTF
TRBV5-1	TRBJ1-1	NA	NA	TGCGCCAGCAGCGAGACAGGCATGAACACTGAAGCTTTCTTT	CASSETGMNTEAFF
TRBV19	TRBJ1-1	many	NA	TGTGCCACTAGCGGTGTGACTGAAGCTTTCTTT	CATSGVTEAFF
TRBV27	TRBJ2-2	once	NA	TGTGCCAGCAGCGGGGTGTCGGTCACCGGGGAGCTGTTTTTT	CASSGVSVTGELFF
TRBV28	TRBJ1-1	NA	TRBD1	TGTGCCAGCAGTTTACCAGGGGGAGAAGCTTTCTTT	CASSLPGGEAFF
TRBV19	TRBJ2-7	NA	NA	TGTGCCAGTAGTTCAGCAGGGGCTAACTACGAGCAGTACTTC	CASSSAGANYEQYF
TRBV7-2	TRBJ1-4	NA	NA	TGTGCCAGCAGCTTATCCCGTAATGAAAAACTGTTTTTT	CASSLSRNEKLFF
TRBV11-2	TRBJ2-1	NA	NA	TGTGCCAGCAGTCGAGGGGGGGTACAGTTCTTC	CASSRGGVQFF
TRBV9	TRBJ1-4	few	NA	TGTGCCAGCAGCGTAGGGCAGGGCGTTAATGAAAAACTGTTTTTT	CASSVGQGVNEKLFF
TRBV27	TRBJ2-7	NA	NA	TGTGCCAGCAGTCTCGGGTCCGAGCAGTACTTC	CASSLGSEQYF
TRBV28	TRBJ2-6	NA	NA	TGTGCCAGCGGGTGGGAGCGCTTCTCTGGGGCCAACGTCCTGACTTTC	CASGWERFSGANVLTF
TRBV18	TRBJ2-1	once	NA	TGTGCCAGCTCACCACCGGGCCCCTACAATGAGCAGTTCTTC	CASSPPGPYNEQFF
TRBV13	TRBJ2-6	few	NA	TGTGCCAGCAGCTTAGTTCCGGTAACTGGGGCCAACGGCCTGACTTTC	CASSLVPVTGANGLTF
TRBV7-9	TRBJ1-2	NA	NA	TGTGCCAGCAGCTTAGTTCATCCACTTAACTATGGCTACACCTTC	CASSLVHPLNYGYTF
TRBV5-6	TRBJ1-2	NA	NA	TGTGCCAGCAGCTTGTCTTGGGGCCCCAGATTAAGGACTAATGGCTACACCTTC	CASSLSWGPRLRTNGYTF
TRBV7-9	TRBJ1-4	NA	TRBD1	TGTGCCAGCAGCCGAGGTGACAGGGGGCAACTGTTTTTT	CASSRGDRGQLFF
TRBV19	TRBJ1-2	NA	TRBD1	TGTGCCAGTAGTATAGATCTCTGGACAGGGGAATATGGCTACACCTTC	CASSIDLWTGEYGYTF
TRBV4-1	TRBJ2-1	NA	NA	TGCGCCAGCAGCCAAGAGGTTCCGGGACATACCTCCTACAATGAGCAGTTCTTC	CASSQEVPGHTSYNEQFF
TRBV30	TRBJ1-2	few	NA	TGTGCCTGGACCATCTCTCCCGGGAGTAATGGGGGCTACACCTTC	CAWTISPGSNGGYTF
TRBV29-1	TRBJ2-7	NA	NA	TGCAGCGTTGGAGCCGGGTCCTACGAGCAGTACTTC	CSVGAGSYEQYF
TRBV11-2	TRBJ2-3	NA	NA	TGTGCCAGCAGCTCCGCGTCAGATACGCAGTATTTT	CASSSASDTQYF
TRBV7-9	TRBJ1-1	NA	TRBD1	TGTGCCAGCAGCCCTTTAGGTTCGGACAGGGAATCTATGAACACTGAAGCTTTCTTT	CASSPLGSDRESMNTEAFF
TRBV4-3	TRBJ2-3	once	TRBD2	TGCGCCAGCAGCCAAGGGACTAGCGGGAGCGATACGCAGTATTTT	CASSQGTSGSDTQYF
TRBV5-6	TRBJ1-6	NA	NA	TGTGCCAGCGCGGAATTCTATAATTCACCCCTCCACTTT	CASAEFYNSPLHF
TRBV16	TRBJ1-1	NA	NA	TGTGCCAGCAGTTTTCAGTCGAACACTGAAGCTTTCTTT	CASSFQSNTEAFF
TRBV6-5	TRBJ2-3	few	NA	TGTGCCAGCAGTCCCTCTCCTAGTCCGCAGTATTTT	CASSPSPSPQYF
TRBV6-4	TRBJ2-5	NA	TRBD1	TGTGCCAGCAGAACCACAGGGGATCGGGAGACCCAGTACTTC	CASRTTGDRETQYF
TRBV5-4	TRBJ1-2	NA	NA	TGTGCCAGCACCCTGGACAGAACGATTCAAAGTTTTGGCTACACCTTC	CASTLDRTIQSFGYTF
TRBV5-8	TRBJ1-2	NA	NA	TGTGCCAGCAGCTTGGCAGGGTACGGCTACACCTTC	CASSLAGYGYTF